The 10 T cell receptor beta chains presented below share a single source sample, sequenced in a study of radiation and T cells in renal cell carcinoma. Time point given: blood 2 weeks post-SBRT. Treatment: 15 Gy SBRT to primary tumor, nephrectomy 4 weeks later. Generated by immunoSEQ multiplex PCR, the TCRdb table keeps only in-frame clones and is missing some. Counted here are over 60,000 clones, around 77% occurring once; the ten biggest clones make up roughly 7%. The starting material was blood, obtained from a patient whose treatment included radiotherapy and nephrectomy. The receptor set was obtained from a man between 60 and 75 years old with renal cell carcinoma.

The rearrangement joins TRBV6-5 to TRBJ2-7; D possibly corresponds to TRBD1 (6 bases). This CDR3 region has 15 residues. Trimming took 2 bases from V and 2 from J, leaving 13 bases between them. CDR1 and CDR2 (germline): MNHEY, SVGAGI. In nucleotides, the CDR3 is TGTGCCAGCAGTTACGTGGCAGGGGATGCCTACGAGCAGTACTTC. As protein: CASSYVAGDAYEQYF.

This chain links TRBV11-3 with TRBJ2-3; 7 positions match TRBD2. Germline V lookup: CDR1 SGHNT, CDR2 YENEEA. The CDR3 runs to 14 residues. The V gene end was trimmed by 5 bases and the J gene end by 2 bases; junction bases not matched to a gene: 4. The CDR3 coding sequence is TGTGCCAGCAGCCCGACTAGCAACACAGATACGCAGTATTTT. Translated: CASSPTSNTDTQYF.

The rearrangement links TRBV5-4 to TRBJ2-5, with TRBD2 identical over 12 bases. V was pared by 4 bases and J by 2 bases, with 6 bases of the junction left unmatched. CDR3 length equals 16 residues. The germline gives CDR1 SGHNT, CDR2 YYREEE (reference sequence). CDR3 region: CASSPRTSGTQETQYF. The CDR3, as DNA: TGTGCCAGCAGCCCTCGGACTAGCGGGACTCAAGAGACCCAGTACTTC.

Remarks on this clone: Because the CDR3's place on the DNA is in doubt, the DNA is left out and the CDR3 is given as listed by TCRdb. The chain is built from TRBV11-3 and TRBJ2-1; the D call of TRBD2 is as the table states it, not checked on the DNA. The V gene's germline CDR1 is SGHNT and CDR2 YENEEA. The CDR3 is made up of 13 amino acids, end residues included. The CDR3 sequence: CASSLDFGAGTFF.

This clone showed up just once. The rearrangement links TRBV5-1 to TRBJ2-7; 10 bases are shared with TRBD2. The CDR3 is made up of 15 amino acids. After removal of 1 base from V and 2 bases from J, the junction contained 3 bases not matched to a gene. Germline V gives CDR1 SGHRS, CDR2 YFSETQ. The CDR3 spells CASSLQLAGTYEQYF. The CDR3 coding sequence is TGCGCCAGCAGCTTGCAACTAGCGGGGACCTACGAGCAGTACTTC.

This sequence joins TRBV6-1 and TRBJ1-3; TRBD1 agrees at 7 bases. Germline V gene sequence: CDR1 MNHNS, CDR2 SASEGT. The CDR3 runs to 16 residues. The V gene end was trimmed by 6 bases and the J gene end by 0 bases; junction bases not matched to a gene: 8. CDR3 in DNA: TGTGCCAGCAGCGAAACAGGGACAGCCTCTGGAAACACCATATATTTT. As protein: CASSETGTASGNTIYF.

J is TRBJ1-5 and V is TRBV15; D is undetermined. The ends were cut back, 0 bases at V and 0 bases at J, with 12 bases in the middle. CDR3 length: 17 residues. CDR1 LNHNV and CDR2 YYDKDF come from the germline V gene (reference sequence). The CDR3, as DNA: TGTGCCACCAGCAGAGATTTTGGTCTCCATAGCAATCAGCCCCAGCATTTT. Protein: CATSRDFGLHSNQPQHF.

This clone was recorded a few times. The chain carries TRBV5-1 and TRBJ2-2; perhaps TRBD1 as D (6 bases). Trimming shortened V by 1 base and J by 0 bases, and 7 bases separated the two germline ends. CDR3 size: 15 residues. Looked up from germline, CDR1 is SGHRS and CDR2 is YFSETQ. Here the CDR3 DNA reads TGCGCCAGCAGCTTGAGACAGGCGAACACCGGGGAGCTGTTTTTT. The encoded protein is CASSLRQANTGELFF.

The CDR3 loop reads CASKRGMGPNQPQHF. CDR3 sequence (DNA): TGTGCCAGCAAAAGGGGAATGGGCCCCAATCAGCCCCAGCATTTT. The chain employs TRBV2 and TRBJ1-5; a possible D gene is TRBD1 (5 bases). CDR1 is SNHLY, CDR2 FYNNEI, per germline. V lost 7 bases, J lost 3 bases, and 16 bases lay in between. This CDR3 contains 15 residues.

The chain combines TRBV15 with TRBJ1-4; 7 bases map to TRBD1. J was trimmed by 5 bases and V by 7 bases; bases with no gene match: 7. CDR3 length: 14 amino acids. Looked up from germline, CDR1 is LNHNV and CDR2 is YYDKDF (reference sequence). CDR3 sequence: CATKPARGNEKLFF. CDR3 nucleotide sequence: TGTGCCACCAAACCTGCCAGGGGGAATGAAAAACTGTTTTTT. Full variable domain (outside the CDR3, taken from reference TRBV15 and TRBJ1-4): DAMVIQNPRYQVTQFGKPVTLSCSQTLNHNVMYWYQQKSSQAPKLLFHYYDKDFNNEADTPDNFQSRRPNTSFCFLDIRSPGLGDTAMYLCATKPARGNEKLFFGSGTQLSVL.